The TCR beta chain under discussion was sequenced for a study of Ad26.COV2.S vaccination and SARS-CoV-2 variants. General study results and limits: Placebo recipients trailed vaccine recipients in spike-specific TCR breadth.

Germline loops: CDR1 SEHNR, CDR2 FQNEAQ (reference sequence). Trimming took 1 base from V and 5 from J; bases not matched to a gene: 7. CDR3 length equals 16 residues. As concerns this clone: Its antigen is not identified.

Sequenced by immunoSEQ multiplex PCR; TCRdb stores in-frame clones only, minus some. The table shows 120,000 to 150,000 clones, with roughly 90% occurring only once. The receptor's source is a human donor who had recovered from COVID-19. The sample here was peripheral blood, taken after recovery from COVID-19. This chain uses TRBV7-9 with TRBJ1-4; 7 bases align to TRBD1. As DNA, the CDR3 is TGTGCCAGCAGCTTAGGTAGGGGACAGCGGAATGAAAAACTGTTTTTT. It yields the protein CASSLGRGQRNEKLFF.